This TCR beta chain was recorded in a study of Graves' ophthalmopathy and Graves' hyperthyroidism. The study amplified TCR beta CDR3 regions using RNA transcripts. First-round RT-PCR employed HTBI primers, with a second-round multiplex PCR after it. TCRdb reanalysed the multiplex PCR reads using MiXCR and keeps one entry per CDR3 protein. The sample shows 650,000 to 800,000 distinct CDR3 sequences, roughly two fifths of them seen only once. The CDR3 has 16 amino acids. The V gene's germline CDR1 is DFQATT and CDR2 SNEGSKA (reference sequence). With V trimmed by 1 base and J by 1 base, 5 bases remained unmatched.

The sequencing input was peripheral blood. This chain joins TRBV20-1 and TRBJ2-1, with 9 nucleotides matching TRBD2. The sequence derives from an adult man with Graves' ophthalmopathy. The CDR3 reads CSARGPSGRSYNEQFF. In DNA, the CDR3 is TGCAGTGCTAGAGGGCCAAGCGGGAGGTCCTACAATGAGCAGTTCTTC.